The clone carrying this T cell receptor beta chain was recorded only once. Residents of about two dozen US areas, aged about 18 to 89 years, made up the participants. Which cohort a participant joined came from the clinical history participants gave. Sequenced by immunoSEQ multiplex PCR; TCRdb stores in-frame clones only, minus some. The repertoire includes 120,000 or so clones, about four fifths of them detected once, and under 4% sits in the top ten. The data were taken from a study of blood T cell repertoires in COVID-19. As for the study in general: The cDNA or gDNA used as material had been derived from T cells, B-cell-depleted T cells, or PBMCs.

With 3 bases clipped from V and 4 bases from J, the junction kept 10 bases outside the gene matches. The length of the CDR3 is 16 residues. Per the germline V gene, CDR1 is SGHTA and CDR2 is FQGNSA. Sequencing was done on a sample of PBMCs or T cells enriched from blood (not recorded which). The rearrangement joins TRBV7-2 to TRBJ1-2, with 8 bases lining up with TRBD1. This receptor was obtained from a young woman who had recovered from COVID-19. CDR3 nucleotide sequence: TGTGCCAGCAGCTTCGGGGACAGGATCCTATTCTATGGCTACACCTTC. Its translation is CASSFGDRILFYGYTF.